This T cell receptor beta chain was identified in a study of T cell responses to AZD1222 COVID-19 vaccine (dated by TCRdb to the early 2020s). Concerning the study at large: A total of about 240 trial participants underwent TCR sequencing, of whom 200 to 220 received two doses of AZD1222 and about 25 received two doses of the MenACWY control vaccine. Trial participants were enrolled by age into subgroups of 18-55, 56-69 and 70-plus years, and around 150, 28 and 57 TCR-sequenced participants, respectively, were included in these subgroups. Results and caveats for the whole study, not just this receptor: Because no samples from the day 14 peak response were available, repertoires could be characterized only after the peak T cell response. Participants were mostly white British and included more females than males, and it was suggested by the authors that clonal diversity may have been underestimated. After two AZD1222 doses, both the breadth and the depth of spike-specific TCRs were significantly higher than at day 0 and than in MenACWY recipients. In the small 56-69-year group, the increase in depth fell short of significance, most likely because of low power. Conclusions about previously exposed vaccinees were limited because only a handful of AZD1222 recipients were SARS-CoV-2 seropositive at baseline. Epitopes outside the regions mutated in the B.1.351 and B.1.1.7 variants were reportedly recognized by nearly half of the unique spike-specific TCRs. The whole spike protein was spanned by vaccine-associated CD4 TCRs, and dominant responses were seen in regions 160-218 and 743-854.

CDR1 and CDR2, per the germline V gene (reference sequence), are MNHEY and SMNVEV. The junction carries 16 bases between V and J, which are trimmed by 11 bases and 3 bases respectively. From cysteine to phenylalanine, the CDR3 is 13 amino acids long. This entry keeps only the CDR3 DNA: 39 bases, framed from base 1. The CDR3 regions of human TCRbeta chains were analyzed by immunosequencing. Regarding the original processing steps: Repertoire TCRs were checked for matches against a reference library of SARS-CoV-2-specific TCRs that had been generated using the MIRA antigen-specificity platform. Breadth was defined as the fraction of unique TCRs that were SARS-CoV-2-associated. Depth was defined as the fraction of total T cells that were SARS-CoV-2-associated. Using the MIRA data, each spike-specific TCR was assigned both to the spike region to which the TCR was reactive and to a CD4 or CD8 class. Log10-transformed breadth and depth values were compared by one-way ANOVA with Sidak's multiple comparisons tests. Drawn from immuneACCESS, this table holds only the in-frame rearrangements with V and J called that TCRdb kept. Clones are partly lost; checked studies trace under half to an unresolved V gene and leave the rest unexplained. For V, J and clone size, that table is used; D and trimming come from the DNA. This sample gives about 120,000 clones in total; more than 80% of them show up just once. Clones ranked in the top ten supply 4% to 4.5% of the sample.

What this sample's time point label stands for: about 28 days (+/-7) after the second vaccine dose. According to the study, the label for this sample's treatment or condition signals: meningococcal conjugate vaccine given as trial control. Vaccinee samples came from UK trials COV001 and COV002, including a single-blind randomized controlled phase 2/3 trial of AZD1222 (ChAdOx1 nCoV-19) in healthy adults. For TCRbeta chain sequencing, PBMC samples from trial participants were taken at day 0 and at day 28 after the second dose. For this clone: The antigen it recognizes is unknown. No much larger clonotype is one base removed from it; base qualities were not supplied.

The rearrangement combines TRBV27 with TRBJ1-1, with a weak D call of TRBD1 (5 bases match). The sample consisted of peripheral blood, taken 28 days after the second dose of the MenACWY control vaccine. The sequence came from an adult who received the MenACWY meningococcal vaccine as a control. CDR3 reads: CAFPWGGHTEAFF. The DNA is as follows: TGTGCCTTCCCCTGGGGGGGTCACACTGAAGCTTTCTTT.